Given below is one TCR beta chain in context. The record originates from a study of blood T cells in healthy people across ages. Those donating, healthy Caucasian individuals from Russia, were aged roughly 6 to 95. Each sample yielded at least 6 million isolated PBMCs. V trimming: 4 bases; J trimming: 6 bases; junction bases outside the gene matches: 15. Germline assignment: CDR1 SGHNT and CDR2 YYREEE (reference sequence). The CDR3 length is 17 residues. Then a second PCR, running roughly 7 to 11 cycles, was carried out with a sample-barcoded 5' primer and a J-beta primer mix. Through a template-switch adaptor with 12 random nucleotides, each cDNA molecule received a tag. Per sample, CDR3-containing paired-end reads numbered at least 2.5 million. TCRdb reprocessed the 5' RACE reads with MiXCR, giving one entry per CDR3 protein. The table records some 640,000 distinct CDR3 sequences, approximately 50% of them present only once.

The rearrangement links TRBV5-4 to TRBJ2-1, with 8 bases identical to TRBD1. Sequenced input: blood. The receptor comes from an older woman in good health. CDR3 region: CASSGPGRGLLGNEQFF. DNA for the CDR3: TGTGCCAGCAGCGGGCCGGGCAGGGGGCTTCTAGGCAATGAGCAGTTCTTC.